This T cell receptor beta chain originates from a study of OX40 agonist ivuxolimab in advanced cancers. Trimming stripped 5 bases from V and 4 bases from J, with 15 bases between. Germline CDR1 SEHNR, CDR2 FQNEAQ (reference sequence). The CDR3 has 15 residues. The method was immunoSEQ multiplex PCR; TCRdb's version includes in-frame clones alone and lacks a portion of them. The table has tens of thousands of clones, about 94% seen once; the top ten hold about a fifth. The sequence was obtained from an adult with an advanced solid tumor such as melanoma, head and neck, liver or kidney cancer. This chain links TRBV7-9 with TRBJ1-5; tentative D call: TRBD1 (5 bases). Specimen: CD4+ or CD8+ T cells sorted from blood, collected in a trial of the OX40 agonist ivuxolimab. DNA of the CDR3: TGTGCCAGCAGCCCCTGGGACGGATTAAATCAGCCCCAGCATTTT. Its translation is CASSPWDGLNQPQHF.